One sample yielded the 17 T cell receptor beta chains listed below, sequenced in a study of blood T cells in healthy people across ages. Next came a second PCR, run for roughly 7 to 12 cycles, which used a sample-barcoded 5' primer along with a J-beta primer mix. TCRdb itself ran the 5' RACE reads through MiXCR, one entry per CDR3 protein. In the table there are some 850,000 distinct CDR3 sequences, 20% to 30% of which are singletons. These data were likewise used in another study, on T cells of mothers and their children.

The sequenced sample was blood. These receptors came from a boy younger than 18 in good health.

V gene TRBV29-1 combines with J gene TRBJ2-6, with D perhaps TRBD1 (6 bases). The germline V gene has CDR1 SQVTM and CDR2 ANQGSEA. V dropped 6 bases and J dropped 1 base, with 7 bases sitting between them. CDR3 size: 13 residues. The CDR3 sequence: CSVTGSGANVLTF. The CDR3, as DNA: TGCAGCGTCACAGGGTCTGGGGCCAACGTCCTGACTTTC.

This clonotype was observed a handful of times. The chain joins TRBV5-1 to TRBJ1-1; tentatively, D is TRBD1 (6 bases). The CDR3 runs to 14 residues. The V gene's germline CDR1 is SGHRS and CDR2 YFSETQ. The V end was cut by 5 bases, the J end by 10 bases, with 21 bases between. The DNA for the CDR3 is TGCGCCAGCAGTATACAGGGAGGAACCGCTGGAGCTTTCTTT. Encoded protein: CASSIQGGTAGAFF.

This clonotype was counted a single time. This chain links TRBV7-2 with TRBJ1-1; D is possibly TRBD1 (6 bases). The CDR3 spans 12 residues. V lost 5 bases and J lost 8, with 12 bases in between. CDR1 SGHTA and CDR2 FQGNSA come from the germline V gene. The CDR3 DNA is TGTGCCAGCAGCCTTCAGGGGTTAGAAGCTTTCTTT. It translates to CASSLQGLEAFF.

The chain is built from TRBV4-1 and TRBJ2-1, with 8 bases identical to TRBD2. The V and J ends lost 2 bases and 3 bases, in that order; junction bases with no gene match: 6. Germline V gives CDR1 MGHRA, CDR2 YSYEKL. The CDR3 has 16 residues. CDR3 residues: CASSQWSAGVYNEQFF. The CDR3 bases are TGCGCCAGCAGCCAATGGTCAGCGGGGGTCTACAATGAGCAGTTCTTC.

This clonotype came up a few times. J is TRBJ2-2 and V is TRBV20-1; D may be TRBD1 (5 bases). The CDR3 is made up of 12 amino acids. CDR1 is DFQATT, CDR2 SNEGSKA, per germline (reference sequence). V lost 4 bases and J lost 6, with 9 bases in between. DNA of the CDR3: TGCAGTGCTAAACAAGGGGCCGGGGAGCTGTTTTTT. This translates into CSAKQGAGELFF.

This clonotype has just a few counts. V is TRBV25-1 and J is TRBJ2-2; no reliable D call. This CDR3 is built from 13 residues. CDR1 is MGHDK and CDR2 is SYGVNS in the germline V gene. The germline V and J ends were trimmed by 4 bases and 2 bases, with 5 bases remaining between them. This CDR3 reads CASSAFNTGELFF. Here the CDR3 DNA reads TGTGCCAGCAGTGCGTTTAACACCGGGGAGCTGTTTTTT.

The chain uses TRBV4-2 and TRBJ1-3; D possibly corresponds to TRBD1 (5 bases). The V and J ends lost 4 bases and 0 bases respectively, with 25 bases between them. Germline CDR1 reads LGHNA; CDR2 reads YNFKEQ. This CDR3 has 20 residues. CDR3 nucleotides: TGTGCCAGCAGCCGGTTGGGCATAAAAACCGGGACGGCCTCTGGAAACACCATATATTTT. Amino acid sequence: CASSRLGIKTGTASGNTIYF.

This clonotype was counted a single time. This CDR3 is CATVGSSYNEQFF. The CDR3 nucleotides are TGTGCTACCGTTGGTAGCTCCTACAATGAGCAGTTCTTC. The chain has TRBV12-3 or TRBV12-4 and TRBJ2-1; D gene unclear. CDR3 length: 13 amino acids.

The rearrangement links TRBV27 to TRBJ2-7; 11 bases fit TRBD2. CDR3 length equals 15 residues. V gave up 4 bases and J gave up 3 bases; unmatched junction bases: 5. Germline assignment: CDR1 MNHEY and CDR2 SMNVEV (reference sequence). The DNA for the CDR3 is TGTGCCAGCAGTTCATCTAGCGGGGGGATCTACGAGCAGTACTTC. Protein sequence: CASSSSSGGIYEQYF.

This clonotype was detected a few times. The rearrangement links TRBV13 to TRBJ2-5, with D tentatively TRBD1 or TRBD2 (5 bases each). This CDR3 region has 17 residues. Looked up from germline, CDR1 is PRHDT and CDR2 is FYEKMQ (reference sequence). The ends were cut back, 5 bases at V and 5 bases at J, with 24 bases in the middle. CDR3 bases: TGTGCCAGCAGCGAGGGGAACAAGGGGACGGCACTGGAGACCCAGTACTTC. Its translation is CASSEGNKGTALETQYF. Looking up the rest from reference TRBV13 and TRBJ2-5 gives the full variable domain: AAGVIQSPRHLIKEKRETATLKCYPIPRHDTVYWYQQGPGQDPQFLISFYEKMQSDKGSIPDRFSAQQFSDYHSELNMSSLELGDSALYFCASSEGNKGTALETQYFGPGTRLLVL.

In its sample, this clonotype was seen a few times. This chain connects TRBV24-1 to TRBJ1-3; D call uncertain. CDR1 is KGHDR and CDR2 is SFDVKD in the germline V gene. V was cut by 10 bases and J by 0 bases, with 18 bases left in between. There are 16 residues in the CDR3. CDR3 amino acids: CATRSNPLGSGNTIYF. The CDR3, as DNA: TGTGCCACAAGATCTAATCCGTTGGGCTCTGGAAACACCATATATTTT.

The chain has TRBV9 and TRBJ2-3; either TRBD1 or TRBD2 may fit D (5 bases each). This CDR3 region has 16 residues. V was shortened by 4 bases and J by 2 bases, with 17 bases between the two germline ends. Germline CDR1 reads SGDLS; CDR2 reads YYNGEE. CDR3 loop: CASSSPQGVYTDTQYF. The CDR3 DNA is TGTGCCAGCAGCTCCCCTCAGGGAGTGTACACAGATACGCAGTATTTT.

The chain has TRBV6-6 and TRBJ1-4, with 9 positions matching TRBD1. Germline values: CDR1 MNHNY, CDR2 SVGAGI (reference sequence). The trim removed 2 bases at V and 8 bases at J, leaving 6 bases unmatched. CDR3 length: 15 amino acids. The CDR3 protein is CASSYLGQGAEKLFF. The CDR3 bases are TGTGCCAGCAGTTACCTGGGACAGGGTGCAGAAAAACTGTTTTTT.

The chain couples TRBV12-3 or TRBV12-4 to TRBJ2-6; D call uncertain. V dropped 5 bases and J dropped 6 bases, with 11 bases sitting between them. The CDR3 sequence is 14 residues long. In DNA, the CDR3 is TGTGCCAGCAGTCAGTCGACTGAGGCCAACGTCCTGACTTTC. Protein product: CASSQSTEANVLTF.

J is TRBJ2-7 and V is TRBV5-1; a possible D gene is TRBD2 (5 bases). CDR3 length equals 14 residues. Germline CDR1 SGHRS, CDR2 YFSETQ. V lost 3 bases, J lost 3 bases, and 13 bases lay in between. CDR3 loop: CASSYRTGDYEQYF. The CDR3 DNA reads TGCGCCAGCAGCTACCGGACTGGGGACTACGAGCAGTACTTC.

This clonotype turned up a few times. The chain links TRBV28 to TRBJ2-1; possibly TRBD1 for D (5 bases). Looked up from germline, CDR1 is MDHEN and CDR2 is SYDVKM. V lost 4 bases, J lost 5 bases, and 15 bases lay in between. The CDR3 runs to 15 residues. In DNA form, the CDR3 reads TGTGCCAGCAGTTCGACAGAATTGGGGAACAATGAGCAGTTCTTC. It encodes CASSSTELGNNEQFF. Looking up the rest from reference TRBV28 and TRBJ2-1 gives the full variable domain: DVKVTQSSRYLVKRTGEKVFLECVQDMDHENMFWYRQDPGLGLRLIYFSYDVKMKEKGDIPEGYSVSREKKERFSLILESASTNQTSMYLCASSSTELGNNEQFFGPGTRLTVL.

The chain uses TRBV20-1 and TRBJ2-7, with D possibly TRBD2 on 6 matching bases. Trimming shortened V by 3 bases and J by 0 bases, and 15 bases separated the two germline ends. This CDR3 has 15 residues. The germline V gene encodes CDR1 DFQATT and CDR2 SNEGSKA (reference sequence). The CDR3 nucleotides read TGCAGTGCTAGGGGAGGCCGGCAAGGCTCCTACGAGCAGTACTTC. Its protein is CSARGGRQGSYEQYF.